This T cell receptor (beta chain) was found in a study of blood T cell repertoires in COVID-19. In the study overall: From the United States, Italy and Spain came samples of acute and convalescent COVID-19.

The CDR3 runs 15 residues. The germline V gene has CDR1 LGHNA and CDR2 YSLEER. Trimming cost V 1 base and J 7 bases, with 14 bases left between them. Method: immunoSEQ multiplex PCR; TCRdb's copy keeps in-frame clones and lacks some. Of about 490,000 clones in the sample, 80% to 90% were seen once. The chain carries TRBV4-3 and TRBJ2-1; D not certain. The sample comprised peripheral blood. This sequence originates from a human donor in a cohort sampled during active COVID-19. This chain's CDR3 is CASSQVSGVSNEQFF. The CDR3 bases are TGCGCCAGCAGCCAAGTCTCCGGAGTATCGAATGAGCAGTTCTTC.